This T cell receptor beta chain came from a study of blood T cell repertoires in COVID-19. In the study overall: Both acute and convalescent COVID-19 samples were obtained from the United States, Italy and Spain. In each case, the material was cDNA or gDNA derived from T cells, B-cell-depleted T cells, or PBMCs.

Per the original methods: Amplified reference gene primers provided the basis for estimating nucleated cell counts. TCRdb's table, derived via immunoSEQ multiplex PCR, lists solely in-frame clones and lacks some. V and J calls and clone size follow that table, whereas D and trimming were derived from the DNA. The data contain around 250,000 clones, 75% to 90% of them singletons. V was trimmed by 3 bases and J by 3 bases, leaving 12 bases between them. Germline lookup yields CDR1 LNHDA and CDR2 SQIVND (reference sequence). CDR3 length equals 15 residues. Sequencing was performed on peripheral blood. The V and J genes are TRBV19 and TRBJ1-3; D is uncertain. The sequence derives from a man aged 60 to 69 who had recovered from COVID-19. CDR3 sequence reads: CASSILGSGGNTIYF. DNA for the CDR3: TGTGCCAGTAGTATCCTGGGTAGCGGTGGAAACACCATATATTTT.